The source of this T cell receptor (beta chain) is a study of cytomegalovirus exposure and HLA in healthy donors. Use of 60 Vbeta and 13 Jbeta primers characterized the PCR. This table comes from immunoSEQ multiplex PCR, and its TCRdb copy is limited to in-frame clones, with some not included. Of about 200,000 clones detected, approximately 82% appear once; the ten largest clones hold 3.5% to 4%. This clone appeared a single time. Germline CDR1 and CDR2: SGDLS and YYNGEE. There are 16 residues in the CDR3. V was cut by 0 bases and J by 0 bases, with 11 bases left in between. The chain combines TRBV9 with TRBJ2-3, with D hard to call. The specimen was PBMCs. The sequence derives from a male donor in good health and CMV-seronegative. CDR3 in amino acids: CASSVGGGLSTDTQYF. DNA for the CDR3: TGTGCCAGCAGCGTAGGTGGCGGCCTCAGCACAGATACGCAGTATTTT.